This TCR beta chain stems from a study of low-dose radiotherapy and immunotherapy resistance in tumors. CDR1 is MNHEY, CDR2 SVGEGT, per germline. With 2 bases clipped from V and 1 base from J, the junction kept 5 bases outside the gene matches. The CDR3 totals 16 residues. Gene-specific TRAV and TRBV primers were used for first-strand cDNA, covering alpha and beta chains. Over roughly 19 PCR cycles, TCRs were amplified from a constant-region primer and V-primer adapter. In TCRdb, the reads were re-called with MiXCR into one record per CDR3 protein. In the table there are about 64,000 distinct CDR3 sequences, around 27% of which are singletons. Time point here: before trial treatment.

The chain recombines TRBV6-2 or TRBV6-3 with TRBJ2-7; 10 bases match TRBD2. Sequencing was performed on PBMCs, taken before treatment. This receptor was obtained from a male donor with rectosigmoid adenocarcinoma. The DNA for the CDR3 is TGTGCCAGCAGTTACCTAAGTAGCGGGAGGTCCTACGAGCAGTACTTC. It specifies CASSYLSSGRSYEQYF.